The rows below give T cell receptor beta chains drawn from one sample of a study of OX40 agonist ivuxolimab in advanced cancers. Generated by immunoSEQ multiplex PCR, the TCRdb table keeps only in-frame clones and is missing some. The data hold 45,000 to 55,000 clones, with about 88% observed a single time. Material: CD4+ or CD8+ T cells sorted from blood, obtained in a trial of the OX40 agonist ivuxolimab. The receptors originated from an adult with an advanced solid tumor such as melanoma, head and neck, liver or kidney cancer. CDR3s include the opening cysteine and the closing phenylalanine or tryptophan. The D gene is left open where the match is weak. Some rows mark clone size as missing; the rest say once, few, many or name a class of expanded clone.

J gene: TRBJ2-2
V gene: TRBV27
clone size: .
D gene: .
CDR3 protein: CASSSWGKGGELFF
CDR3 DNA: TGTGCCAGCAGTAGTTGGGGGAAAGGCGGGGAGCTGTTTTTT

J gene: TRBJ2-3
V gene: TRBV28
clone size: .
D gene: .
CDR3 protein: CASGTPGSTDTQYF
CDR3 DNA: TGTGCCAGCGGGACTCCGGGCAGCACAGATACGCAGTATTTT

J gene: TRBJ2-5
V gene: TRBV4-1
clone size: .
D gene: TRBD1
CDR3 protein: CASSQGDRAQETQYF
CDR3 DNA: TGCGCCAGCAGCCAAGGGGACAGGGCCCAAGAGACCCAGTACTTC

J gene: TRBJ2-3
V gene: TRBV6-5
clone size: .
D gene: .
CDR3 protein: CASKSQGRGTDTQYF
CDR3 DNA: TGTGCCAGCAAGTCCCAGGGAAGGGGCACAGATACGCAGTATTTT

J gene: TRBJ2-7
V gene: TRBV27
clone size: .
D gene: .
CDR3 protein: CALTRVRSYEQYF
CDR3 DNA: TGTGCCCTCACTCGGGTGAGGTCCTACGAGCAGTACTTC

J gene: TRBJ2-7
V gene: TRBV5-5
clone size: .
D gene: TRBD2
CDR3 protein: CASSLDLAGAYEQYF
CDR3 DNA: TGTGCCAGCAGCTTGGATCTAGCGGGGGCCTACGAGCAGTACTTC

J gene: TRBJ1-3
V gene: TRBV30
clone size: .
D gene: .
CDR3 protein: CARGTYSGNTIYF
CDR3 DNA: TGTGCCCGGGGGACGTACTCTGGAAACACCATATATTTT

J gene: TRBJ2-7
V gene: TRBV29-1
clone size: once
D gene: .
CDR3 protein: CSVRMGEQYF
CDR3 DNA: TGCAGCGTTAGGATGGGCGAGCAGTACTTC

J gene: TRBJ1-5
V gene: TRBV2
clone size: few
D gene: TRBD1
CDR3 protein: CASTEGQGRQPQHF
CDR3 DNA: TGTGCCAGCACCGAGGGACAGGGACGTCAGCCCCAGCATTTT

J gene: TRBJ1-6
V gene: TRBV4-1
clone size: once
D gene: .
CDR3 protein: CASTLSGGGNSPLHF
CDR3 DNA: TGCGCCAGCACCTTGTCCGGCGGCGGGAATTCACCCCTCCACTTT

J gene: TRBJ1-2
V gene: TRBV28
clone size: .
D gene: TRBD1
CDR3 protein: CASSRQGAGYGYTF
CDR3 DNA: TGTGCCAGCAGTCGGCAGGGGGCTGGCTATGGCTACACCTTC

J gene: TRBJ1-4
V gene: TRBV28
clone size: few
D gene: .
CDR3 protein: CASSRLNEKLFF
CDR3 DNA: TGTGCCAGCAGTCGACTAAATGAAAAACTGTTTTTT

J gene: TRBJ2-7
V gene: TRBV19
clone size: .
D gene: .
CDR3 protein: CASSTLGTASLEQYF
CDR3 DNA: TGTGCCAGTAGTACGCTCGGGACGGCCTCGTTGGAGCAGTACTTC

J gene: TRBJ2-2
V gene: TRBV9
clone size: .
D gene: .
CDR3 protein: CASSVVSKQSGELFF
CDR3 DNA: TGTGCCAGCAGCGTAGTGTCCAAACAGAGCGGGGAGCTGTTTTTT

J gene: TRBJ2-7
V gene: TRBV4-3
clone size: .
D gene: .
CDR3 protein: CASSPTETTSYEQYF
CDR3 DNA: TGCGCCAGCAGCCCTACAGAAACCACCTCCTACGAGCAGTACTTC

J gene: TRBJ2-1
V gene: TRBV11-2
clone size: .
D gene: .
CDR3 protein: CASSLGRWTQSQFF
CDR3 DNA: TGTGCCAGCAGCTTGGGGCGTTGGACACAGTCCCAGTTCTTC

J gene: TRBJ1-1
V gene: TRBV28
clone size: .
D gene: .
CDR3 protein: CASSPSFGANTEAFF
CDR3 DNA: TGTGCCAGCAGTCCCTCCTTTGGGGCGAACACTGAAGCTTTCTTT

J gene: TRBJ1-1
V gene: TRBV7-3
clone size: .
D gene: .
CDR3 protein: CASLGGEQNTEAFF
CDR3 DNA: TGTGCCAGCCTCGGGGGGGAACAGAACACTGAAGCTTTCTTT

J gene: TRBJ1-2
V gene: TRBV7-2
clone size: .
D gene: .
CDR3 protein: CASSLVNYGYTF
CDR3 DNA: TGTGCCAGCAGCTTAGTGAACTATGGCTACACCTTC

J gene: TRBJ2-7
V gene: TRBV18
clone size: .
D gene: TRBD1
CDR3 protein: CASSTGQGNSYEQYF
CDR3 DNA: TGTGCCAGCTCCACCGGACAGGGGAACTCCTACGAGCAGTACTTC

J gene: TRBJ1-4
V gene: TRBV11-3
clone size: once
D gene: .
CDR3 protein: CASSLGSATNEKLFF
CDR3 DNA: TGTGCCAGCAGTCTAGGGAGTGCAACTAATGAAAAACTGTTTTTT

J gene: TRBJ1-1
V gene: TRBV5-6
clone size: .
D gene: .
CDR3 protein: CASSFNDRNTEAFF
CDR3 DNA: TGTGCCAGCAGCTTCAACGACAGGAACACTGAAGCTTTCTTT

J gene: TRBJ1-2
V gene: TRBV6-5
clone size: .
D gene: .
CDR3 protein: CASSSLWGYTF
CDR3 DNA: TGTGCCAGCAGCTCACTTTGGGGCTACACCTTC

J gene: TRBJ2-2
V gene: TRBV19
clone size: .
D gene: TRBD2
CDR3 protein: CASSIGLVGTGELFF
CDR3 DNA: TGTGCCAGTAGTATCGGACTAGTGGGAACCGGGGAGCTGTTTTTT

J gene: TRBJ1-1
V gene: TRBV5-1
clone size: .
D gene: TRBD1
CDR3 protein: CASSFGGQGMNTEAFF
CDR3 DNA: TGCGCCAGCAGCTTCGGCGGACAGGGCATGAACACTGAAGCTTTCTTT

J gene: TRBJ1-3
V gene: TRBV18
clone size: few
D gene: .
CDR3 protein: CASSPSIQGSSGNTIYF
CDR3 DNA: TGTGCCAGCTCACCATCCATACAGGGAAGCTCTGGAAACACCATATATTTT

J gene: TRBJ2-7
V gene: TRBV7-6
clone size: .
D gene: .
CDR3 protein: CASSLGLPQAEQYF
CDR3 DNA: TGTGCCAGCAGCCTGGGACTCCCCCAGGCCGAGCAGTACTTC

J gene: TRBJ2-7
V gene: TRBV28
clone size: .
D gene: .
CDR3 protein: CASSSTQARYEQYF
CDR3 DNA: TGTGCCAGCAGTTCGACACAGGCCCGGTACGAGCAGTACTTC

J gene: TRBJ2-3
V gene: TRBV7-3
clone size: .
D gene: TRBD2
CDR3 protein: CASSRTSGTDTQYF
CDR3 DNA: TGTGCCAGCAGCCGGACTAGCGGGACAGATACGCAGTATTTT

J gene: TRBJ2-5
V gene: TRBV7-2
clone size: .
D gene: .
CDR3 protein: CASSPRDGQETQYF
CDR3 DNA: TGTGCCAGCAGCCCACGGGACGGTCAAGAGACCCAGTACTTC

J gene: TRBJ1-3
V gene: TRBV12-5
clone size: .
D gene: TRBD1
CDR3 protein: CASGLVLTGAAGNTIYF
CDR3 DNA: TGTGCTAGTGGTTTAGTTCTGACAGGGGCGGCGGGGAACACCATATATTTT

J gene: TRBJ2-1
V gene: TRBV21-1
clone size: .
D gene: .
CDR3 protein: CASSKAASGVYNEQFF
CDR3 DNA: TGTGCCAGCAGCAAAGCGGCTAGCGGGGTATACAATGAGCAGTTCTTC